These 17 T cell receptor beta chains share one sample of origin, sequenced in a study of T cell repertoires in cytomegalovirus infection (dated by TCRdb to the late 2010s). The treatment or condition label for this specimen denotes: in vitro stimulation with specific CMV peptide epitopes to enrich CMV-specific T cells. These receptors have no known antigen. The sample was run on an Illumina HiSeq 1500. Using fastp trimming at Q25 and MiXCR clonotype assembly, TCRdb reanalyzed the public sequencing data and kept in-frame beta chains. Every distinct CDR3 protein forms one entry, paired with its most common genes and DNA. This sample gives about a million distinct CDR3 sequences in total; less than 40% of them show up just once. The ten largest clones capture over 11% of the sample. The source material was cultured CD8+ T cells from PBMCs, sampled from culture after CMV antigen stimulation. All receptors derive from a human donor in good health (CMV status not recorded). Some clones in this sample may be carry-over from other donors' samples.

This chain uses TRBV6-2 or TRBV6-3 with TRBJ1-2; D is perhaps TRBD1 (5 bases). Trimming took off 6 bases at V and 3 bases at J, with 29 bases between the two ends. Germline V gene data show CDR1 as MNHEY and CDR2 as SVGEGT. This CDR3 comprises 19 residues. CDR3 in DNA: TGTGCCAGCAGCCGCCCTTTCCGGGACGGATCCAGAACCCACTATGGCTACACCTTC. It codes for CASSRPFRDGSRTHYGYTF.

This clonotype came up a few times. The chain is built from TRBV12-3 or TRBV12-4 and TRBJ2-1; D is perhaps TRBD1 (6 bases). This CDR3 is 13 amino acids long. Trimming cost V 11 bases and J 2 bases, with 13 bases left between them. As DNA, the CDR3 is TGTGCCGGGGGTGGGGGCCCCTACAATGAGCAGTTCTTC. This translates into CAGGGGPYNEQFF.

The rearrangement uses TRBV6-1 and TRBJ1-1, with D unclear. Trimming removed 2 bases from V and 1 base from J, with 14 bases in between. Germline CDR1 and CDR2: MNHNS and SASEGT. The CDR3 sequence is 16 residues long. The CDR3 loop reads CASSEWIRARNTEAFF. The CDR3 coding sequence is TGTGCCAGCAGTGAATGGATCCGCGCAAGGAACACTGAAGCTTTCTTT.

This clonotype was detected a few times. The rearrangement uses TRBV7-9 and TRBJ2-3, with D perhaps TRBD2 (7 bases). Per germline, CDR1 SEHNR and CDR2 FQNEAQ (reference sequence). This CDR3 has 15 amino acids. V gave up 1 base and J gave up 7 bases, with 15 bases separating them. The chain's CDR3 is CASSLDWGGPNTQYF. The CDR3 DNA follows: TGTGCCAGCAGCTTAGACTGGGGGGGGCCGAATACGCAGTATTTT.

The table lists this clonotype with a few counts. Here the CDR3 reads CASSPLVSRDQPQHF. DNA of the CDR3: TGTGCCAGCAGCCCCCTAGTAAGTCGGGATCAGCCCCAGCATTTT. This chain links TRBV7-6 with TRBJ1-5, with unresolved D. Germline values: CDR1 SGHVS, CDR2 FNYEAQ. The germline V and J ends were trimmed by 5 bases and 5 bases, with 16 bases remaining between them. This CDR3 has 15 residues.

This clonotype was detected ten times or more. The V and J genes are TRBV7-2 and TRBJ2-5; D remains unclear. Trimming pared 2 bases from V and 2 bases from J, leaving 0 bases between. CDR1 is SGHTA, CDR2 FQGNSA, per germline. The CDR3 totals 11 residues. CDR3 region: CASSLQETQYF. CDR3 sequence (DNA): TGTGCCAGCAGCTTACAAGAGACCCAGTACTTC.

The chain uses TRBV19 and TRBJ1-2, with D hard to call. Germline V lookup: CDR1 LNHDA, CDR2 SQIVND (reference sequence). This CDR3 is 18 amino acids long. V gave up 4 bases and J gave up 0 bases, with 21 bases separating them. The CDR3: CASSSNLQRLLANYGYTF. In DNA, the CDR3 is TGTGCCAGTAGTAGTAACCTCCAACGGCTCTTGGCTAACTATGGCTACACCTTC.

The J gene is TRBJ1-2, the V gene TRBV9; D not resolved. Germline CDR1 reads SGDLS; CDR2 reads YYNGEE. Trimming shortened V by 4 bases and J by 5 bases, and 18 bases separated the two germline ends. CDR3 length: 15 amino acids. The CDR3 region has the DNA TGTGCCAGCAGCCCCCAAGGACTATACCGATATGGCTACACCTTC. Translating it yields CASSPQGLYRYGYTF.

The sample holds a few counts of this clonotype. One end of the junction is discordant with germline, which a read error may explain. V and J are TRBV7-9 and TRBJ2-5; TRBD1 matches 7 bases. This CDR3 region has 11 residues. The germline gives CDR1 SEHNR, CDR2 FQNEAQ (reference sequence). CDR3 nucleotide sequence: TGTGCCAGCAGCTTAAACAGGGGTCAGAACTTC. Encoded protein: CASSLNRGQNF.

Ten or more counts support this clonotype. The chain joins TRBV7-6 to TRBJ1-5, with 12 nucleotides matching TRBD1. The ends lost 0 bases at V and 2 bases at J; junction bases unmatched: 8. This CDR3 contains 19 residues. The germline gives CDR1 SGHVS, CDR2 FNYEAQ. The CDR3 here is CASSLALGQGAWGNQPQHF. The CDR3 nucleotides are TGTGCCAGCAGCTTAGCGCTGGGACAGGGGGCTTGGGGCAATCAGCCCCAGCATTTT.

The V call is TRBV6-5, the J call TRBJ1-1, with D tentatively TRBD1 (6 bases). The germline gives CDR1 MNHEY, CDR2 SVGAGI. This CDR3 region has 15 residues. Between the trimmed V and J ends, which lost 2 bases and 6 bases, there was a span of 16 bases. The CDR3 sequence: CASSYVYGGRAEAFF. CDR3 DNA: TGTGCCAGCAGTTACGTTTATGGGGGGCGGGCTGAAGCTTTCTTT.

The chain employs TRBV28 and TRBJ2-3; D ambiguous. This CDR3 spans 14 amino acids. Germline V lookup: CDR1 MDHEN, CDR2 SYDVKM. The V end lost 3 bases, the J end lost 5 bases, and 12 bases lay between the germline ends. CDR3 sequence reads: CASSFRQLEDTQYF. The CDR3, as DNA: TGTGCCAGCAGTTTCAGGCAGCTAGAAGATACGCAGTATTTT.

This clonotype occurred many times. This chain connects TRBV7-2 to TRBJ2-1; D unresolved. Trimming stripped 2 bases from V and 0 bases from J, with 14 bases between. Germline lookup yields CDR1 SGHTA and CDR2 FQGNSA. This CDR3 has 17 residues. CDR3: CASSLNQVRSSYNEQFF. Written as DNA, the CDR3 is TGTGCCAGCAGCTTAAACCAGGTCCGAAGCTCCTACAATGAGCAGTTCTTC.

Only a few counts were recorded for this clonotype. This chain connects TRBV27 to TRBJ2-7; TRBD1 aligns across 9 bases. V shed 8 bases, J shed 6 bases, and the junction held 11 bases outside the gene matches. This CDR3 has 14 amino acids. The V gene's germline CDR1 is MNHEY and CDR2 SMNVEV (reference sequence). CDR3 sequence reads: CASRKQGAGREQYF. CDR3 bases: TGTGCCAGCCGCAAACAGGGGGCCGGTCGCGAGCAGTACTTC.

CDR3 residues: CASGPGQGAEAFF. The CDR3, as DNA: TGTGCCAGCGGACCAGGACAGGGGGCTGAAGCTTTCTTT. V is TRBV27 and J is TRBJ1-1; 10 bases align to TRBD1. V trimming: 8 bases; J trimming: 6 bases; junction bases outside the gene matches: 6. There are 13 residues in the CDR3. The germline gives CDR1 MNHEY, CDR2 SMNVEV (reference sequence).

This clonotype has only a few counts. The rearrangement uses TRBV11-2 and TRBJ2-7; 10 nucleotides align to TRBD1. Germline-derived CDR1 and CDR2 are SGHAT and FQNNGV. With V trimmed by 4 bases and J by 6 bases, 15 bases remained unmatched. This CDR3 contains 17 residues. CDR3 in DNA: TGTGCCAGCAGCTCAGGGGCTGGGACAGGGGTGTTCGGCGAGCAGTACGTC. It encodes CASSSGAGTGVFGEQYV.

A remark on this clonotype: The junction does not match germline at one end; this may be a read error. The chain combines TRBV7-8 with TRBJ1-5, with unresolved D. This CDR3 region has 13 residues. Germline-derived CDR1 and CDR2 are SGHVS and FQNEAQ. The CDR3 here is CARSLEPSQPQHF. The CDR3 DNA is TGTGCCAGGAGCTTAGAACCGAGTCAGCCCCAGCATTTT.